The 27 T cell receptor beta chains reported below all come from one sample, sequenced in a study of graft-versus-host responses after intestinal transplantation. Profiling relied on immunoSEQ multiplex PCR, and the TCRdb table lists in-frame clones only, not all of them. This sample has roughly 99,000 clones; about 91% occur once, and the top ten carry about 0.73%. For these receptors, no antigen is known. Sequenced here: unstimulated CD4+ T cells sorted from spleen or lymph node cells, sampled before transplant. The receptors shown here come from a human donor who was the organ donor for an intestinal transplant.

This chain joins TRBV19 and TRBJ2-7; tentatively, D is TRBD1 (5 bases). CDR1 and CDR2 from the germline V gene are LNHDA and SQIVND (reference sequence). The CDR3 contains 14 residues. V gave up 5 bases and J gave up 3 bases, with 14 bases separating them. CDR3: CASSFQRDSYEQYF. The DNA of the CDR3 is TGTGCCAGTAGTTTCCAAAGAGACAGCTACGAGCAGTACTTC.

The rearrangement uses TRBV11-2 and TRBJ2-2; a possible D gene is TRBD2 (6 bases). The germline V and J ends were trimmed by 5 bases and 3 bases, with 10 bases remaining between them. This CDR3 spans 14 amino acids. From germline, CDR1 is SGHAT and CDR2 FQNNGV. CDR3 DNA sequence: TGTGCCAGCAGCAACGGGGGAGACACCGGGGAGCTGTTTTTT. It yields the protein CASSNGGDTGELFF.

This clone appeared a few times. V gene TRBV21-1 combines with J gene TRBJ2-4; TRBD2 is the table's D call, not checked against the DNA. TRBV21-1 is marked as a pseudogene. The CDR3 length is 17 residues. This chain's CDR3 is CASSKGRGLRPKNIQYF. DNA for the CDR3: TGTGCCAGCAGCAAAGGGCGAGGTCTGCGTCCCAAAAACATTCAGTACTTC.

This chain connects TRBV14 to TRBJ2-3, with D maybe TRBD2 (5 bases). Trimming took 5 bases from V and 5 from J, leaving 17 bases between them. Germline assignment: CDR1 SGHDN and CDR2 FVKESK. The CDR3 spans 15 residues. CDR3 DNA: TGTGCCAGCAGCTCACTGGGCGGGTTGGGAGATACGCAGTATTTT. As protein: CASSSLGGLGDTQYF. The variable domain in full, completed from reference TRBV14 and TRBJ2-3, reads EAGVTQFPSHSVIEKGQTVTLRCDPISGHDNLYWYRRVMGKEIKFLLHFVKESKQDESGMPNNRFLAERTGGTYSTLKVQPAELEDSGVYFCASSSLGGLGDTQYFGPGTRLTVL.

V and J are TRBV6-5 and TRBJ1-2; unclear D gene. Germline V lookup: CDR1 MNHEY, CDR2 SVGAGI. The CDR3 sequence is 12 residues long. Trimming removed 6 bases at V and 4 bases at J, with 9 bases between. This CDR3 reads CASREQFYGYTF. CDR3 coding DNA: TGTGCCAGCAGGGAACAGTTCTATGGCTACACCTTC.

V gene TRBV6-5 combines with J gene TRBJ1-1; no reliable D call. Trimming left V 5 bases short and J 3 bases short, with 13 bases between. Per the germline V gene, CDR1 is MNHEY and CDR2 is SVGAGI. The CDR3 is made up of 14 amino acids. The CDR3 reads CASSELEEYTEAFF. The CDR3 region has the DNA TGTGCCAGCAGTGAACTTGAAGAATACACTGAAGCTTTCTTT.

The chain couples TRBV9 to TRBJ2-3, with 7 bases aligning to TRBD2. Trimming cost V 2 bases and J 6 bases; bases outside gene matches: 6. The CDR3 covers 14 residues. In germline, CDR1 is SGDLS, CDR2 YYNGEE. CDR3 DNA: TGTGCCAGCAGCGTTGCGAGACTAGCTGATACGCAGTATTTT. This sequence encodes CASSVARLADTQYF.

This chain uses TRBV14 with TRBJ1-4; D gene uncertain. The germline gives CDR1 SGHDN, CDR2 FVKESK. The V and J ends lost 5 bases and 2 bases respectively, with 12 bases between them. The CDR3 length is 15 residues. CDR3 coding DNA: TGTGCCAGCAGCGCCTTGACACTTACTAATGAAAAACTGTTTTTT. The encoded protein is CASSALTLTNEKLFF.

The V gene is TRBV7-9, the J gene TRBJ2-1; D uncertain. Between the trimmed V and J ends, which lost 2 bases and 9 bases, there was a span of 14 bases. The CDR3 runs to 14 residues. Germline V gene sequence: CDR1 SEHNR, CDR2 FQNEAQ (reference sequence). The CDR3 DNA reads as TGTGCCAGCAGCTTATTAGGCGCTTTCGGTGAGCAGTTCTTC. It encodes CASSLLGAFGEQFF.

This chain connects TRBV28 to TRBJ1-1; no definite D call. This CDR3 region has 12 residues. V lost 2 bases, J lost 6 bases, and 7 bases lay in between. CDR1 MDHEN and CDR2 SYDVKM come from the germline V gene. For the CDR3, the DNA is TGTGCCAGCAGTTTAAATATACCTGAAGCTTTCTTT. Protein product: CASSLNIPEAFF.

The chain recombines TRBV6-1 with TRBJ1-2; 8 bases are a match to TRBD1. Losses at the gene ends were 5 bases for V and 8 bases for J; bases not matched to a gene: 10. Germline CDR1 reads MNHNS; CDR2 reads SASEGT. There are 14 residues in the CDR3. CDR3 DNA sequence: TGTGCCAGCAGTTCCCCGACAGGGGCAGGCGGCTACACCTTC. Translating it yields CASSSPTGAGGYTF.

This sequence joins TRBV5-1 and TRBJ2-3; 11 bases match TRBD2. This CDR3 has 15 residues. With 2 bases clipped from V and 5 bases from J, the junction kept 4 bases outside the gene matches. Per germline, CDR1 SGHRS and CDR2 YFSETQ. The CDR3 is CASSFVSGGEDTQYF. CDR3 coding DNA: TGCGCCAGCAGCTTTGTTAGCGGGGGGGAAGATACGCAGTATTTT.

The chain uses TRBV28 and TRBJ1-4; no reliable D call. The CDR3 has 11 residues. V was clipped by 9 bases and J by 8 bases, with 10 bases between them. Germline-derived CDR1 and CDR2 are MDHEN and SYDVKM. The CDR3 region has the DNA TGTGCCAGTCAAATGCGGGAAAAACTGTTTTTT. Translated, it gives CASQMREKLFF.

This sequence joins TRBV5-4 and TRBJ2-5; perhaps TRBD1 as D (6 bases). The J call may be incorrect, as the DNA end agrees better with TRBJ2-7. Germline assignment: CDR1 SGHNT and CDR2 YYREEE (reference sequence). CDR3 length: 15 residues. CDR3 residues: CASSLGQAAFYEQYF. For the CDR3, the DNA is TGTGCCAGCAGCTTGGGACAGGCCGCTTTCTACGAGCAGTACTTC.

The genes are TRBV6-1 and TRBJ2-7; no definite D call. From germline, CDR1 is MNHNS and CDR2 SASEGT. With 4 bases removed from V and 3 bases from J, the gap between germline ends came to 10 bases. The CDR3 contains 13 residues. CDR3 sequence reads: CASSVMKGYEQYF. CDR3 DNA sequence: TGTGCCAGCAGTGTGATGAAGGGCTACGAGCAGTACTTC.

CDR3 coding DNA: TGTGCCAGAAGCTCCCGACAGGCCACAGATACGCAGTATTTT. Its protein is CARSSRQATDTQYF. J is TRBJ2-3 and V is TRBV5-3; tentatively, D is TRBD1 (6 bases). TRBV5-3 carries the ORF label, with uncertain function. The CDR3 is made up of 14 amino acids. V lost 3 bases to trimming and J lost 2 bases, with 10 bases between them.

The J gene is TRBJ2-3, the V gene TRBV9; 14 nucleotides align to TRBD2. The CDR3 is 16 amino acids. With V trimmed by 2 bases and J by 6 bases, 5 bases remained unmatched. Germline CDR1 reads SGDLS; CDR2 reads YYNGEE. In DNA, the CDR3 is TGTGCCAGCAGCGTGGGACTAGCGGGAGATTCGGATACGCAGTATTTT. It yields the protein CASSVGLAGDSDTQYF.

The J gene is TRBJ2-3, the V gene TRBV6-1; D unclear. The germline gives CDR1 MNHNS, CDR2 SASEGT. The length of the CDR3 is 12 residues. V dropped 1 base and J dropped 4 bases, with 3 bases sitting between them. This CDR3 reads CASSEVADTQYF. As DNA, the CDR3 is TGTGCCAGCAGTGAAGTGGCAGATACGCAGTATTTT.

This chain joins TRBV5-1 and TRBJ2-3; perhaps TRBD2 as D (7 bases). In germline, CDR1 is SGHRS, CDR2 YFSETQ. The CDR3 runs to 15 residues. Trimming took 0 bases from V and 2 from J, leaving 10 bases between them. The CDR3: CASSLDGGPTDTQYF. For the CDR3, the DNA is TGCGCCAGCAGCTTGGACGGGGGGCCCACAGATACGCAGTATTTT.

This clone was observed a handful of times. The chain recombines TRBV4-2 with TRBJ1-2; maybe TRBD1 (5 bases). Trimming took off 3 bases at V and 3 bases at J, with 11 bases between the two ends. Germline CDR1 is LGHNA and CDR2 is YNFKEQ. This CDR3 contains 14 residues. The CDR3 DNA sequence: TGTGCCAGCAGCCAGACGGACAATGACTATGGCTACACCTTC. Protein: CASSQTDNDYGYTF.

As regards this clone: The same CDR3 arises from other DNA sequences in this sample as well. The chain recombines TRBV6-1 with TRBJ2-7; D may match TRBD1 or TRBD2 (5 bases each). The CDR3 covers 13 residues. Germline V CDR1 and CDR2: MNHNS, SASEGT. V was shortened by 2 bases and J by 2 bases, with 7 bases between the two germline ends. Here the CDR3 DNA reads TGTGCCAGCAGTGAACGGGGCCCCTACGAGCAGTACTTC. This translates into CASSERGPYEQYF.

The chain uses TRBV29-1 and TRBJ2-6; D might be TRBD1 (5 bases). The germline V and J ends were trimmed by 7 bases and 2 bases, with 15 bases remaining between them. CDR3 length equals 15 residues. Looked up from germline, CDR1 is SQVTM and CDR2 is ANQGSEA. CDR3 sequence (DNA): TGCAGCGCTTTAGAAGGGGCTACTGGGGCCAACGTCCTGACTTTC. Its translation is CSALEGATGANVLTF.

The chain joins TRBV29-1 to TRBJ2-1; perhaps TRBD2 as D (5 bases). The germline CDR1 and CDR2 sequences are SQVTM and ANQGSEA. V was trimmed by 7 bases and J by 1 base, leaving 14 bases between them. The CDR3 spans 14 residues. This CDR3 reads CSAEGAESYNEQFF. CDR3 nucleotide sequence: TGCAGCGCGGAAGGAGCGGAATCCTACAATGAGCAGTTCTTC.

The chain combines TRBV10-1 with TRBJ2-2; unclear D gene. CDR3 length equals 14 residues. Germline loops: CDR1 WNHNN, CDR2 SYGVQD (reference sequence). V lost 6 bases, J lost 1 base, and 9 bases lay in between. CDR3 residues: CASRRALNTGELFF. The CDR3 region has the DNA TGCGCCAGCAGACGGGCCTTGAACACCGGGGAGCTGTTTTTT.

This CDR3 reads CASRWSTSGIYNEQFF. The CDR3 bases are TGTGCCAGTAGGTGGTCGACTAGCGGGATATACAATGAGCAGTTCTTC. V gene TRBV19 combines with J gene TRBJ2-1; 11 nucleotides agree with TRBD2. The CDR3 has 16 residues. The ends lost 6 bases at V and 4 bases at J; junction bases unmatched: 8. Germline CDR1 reads LNHDA; CDR2 reads SQIVND (reference sequence).

The CDR3 sequence: CASSLGRENYGYTF. CDR3 nucleotide sequence: TGTGCCAGCAGCTTGGGACGGGAGAACTATGGCTACACCTTC. The chain links TRBV7-2 to TRBJ1-2; D is possibly TRBD1 (5 bases). Germline loops: CDR1 SGHTA, CDR2 FQGNSA. Trimming took 3 bases from V and 2 from J, leaving 10 bases between them. This CDR3 has 14 residues.

The DNA of the CDR3 is TGTGCCAGCAGCTCACAGGGGGCAATCGACGAGCAGTACTTC. Translation: CASSSQGAIDEQYF. J is TRBJ2-7 and V is TRBV11-2, with 9 bases fitting TRBD1. The junction had 6 bases not matched to a gene; V was cut back by 4 bases and J by 5 bases. This CDR3 spans 14 amino acids. Per germline, CDR1 SGHAT and CDR2 FQNNGV.